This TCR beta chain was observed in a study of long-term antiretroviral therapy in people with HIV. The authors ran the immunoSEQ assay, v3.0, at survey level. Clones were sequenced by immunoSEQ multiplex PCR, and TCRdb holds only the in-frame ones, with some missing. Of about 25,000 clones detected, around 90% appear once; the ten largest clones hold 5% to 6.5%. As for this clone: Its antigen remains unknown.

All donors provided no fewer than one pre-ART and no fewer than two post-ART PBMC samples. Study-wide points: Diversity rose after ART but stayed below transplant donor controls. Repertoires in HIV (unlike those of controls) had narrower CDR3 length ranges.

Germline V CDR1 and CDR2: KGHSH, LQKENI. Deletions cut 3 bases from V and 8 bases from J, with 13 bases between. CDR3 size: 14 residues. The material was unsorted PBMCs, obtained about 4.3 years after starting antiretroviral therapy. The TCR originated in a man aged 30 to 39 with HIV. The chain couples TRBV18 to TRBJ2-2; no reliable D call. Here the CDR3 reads CASSPAPARGELFF. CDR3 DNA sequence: TGTGCCAGCTCACCCGCTCCCGCAAGGGGGGAGCTGTTTTTT.